The 16 T cell receptor beta chains given below trace back to one sample, sequenced in a study of blood T cell repertoires in COVID-19. Clones were sequenced by immunoSEQ multiplex PCR, and TCRdb holds only the in-frame ones, with some missing. The data contain around 250,000 clones, roughly 89% of them singletons. The sample comprised peripheral blood. The origin of the receptors is a woman in her 40s who had recovered from COVID-19.

CDR3 bases: TGTGCCAGCAGCCCAGGCGTGGCGGGCTACTACGAGCAGTACTTC. Amino acid sequence: CASSPGVAGYYEQYF. This chain connects TRBV3-1 (or the pseudogene TRBV3-2) to TRBJ2-7; possibly TRBD2 for D (5 bases). V lost 4 bases and J 3 bases, leaving 16 bases between the germline ends. The CDR3 length is 15 residues. CDR1 is LGHDT, CDR2 YNNKEL, per germline (reference sequence).

The chain recombines TRBV11-3 with TRBJ2-2, with 11 nucleotides matching TRBD2. Germline CDR1 reads SGHNT; CDR2 reads YENEEA. The V segment lost 8 bases and the J segment 6 bases; nucleotides outside the gene matches: 11. The CDR3 is 16 amino acids. The CDR3 DNA sequence: TGTGCCAGCCGGTTACTAGCGGGAGTAGGTCCCGGGGAGCTGTTTTTT. Its protein product is CASRLLAGVGPGELFF.

The CDR3 bases are TGTGCCAGCAGTTTAAGGGGGCTTGGTGAAAAACTGTTTTTT. Residues: CASSLRGLGEKLFF. V is TRBV27 and J is TRBJ1-4, with TRBD1 matching 7 bases. Germline V gene data show CDR1 as MNHEY and CDR2 as SMNVEV (reference sequence). The CDR3 has 14 residues. Losses at the gene ends were 2 bases for V and 7 bases for J; bases not matched to a gene: 4.

The chain links TRBV7-9 to TRBJ2-5; D perhaps matches TRBD1 (5 bases). The CDR3 runs 15 residues. Germline V gene data show CDR1 as SEHNR and CDR2 as FQNEAQ (reference sequence). Trimming removed 1 base at V and 1 base at J, with 10 bases between. DNA for the CDR3: TGTGCCAGCAGCTTAGAGGGGATGGCCCAAGAGACCCAGTACTTC. Residues: CASSLEGMAQETQYF.

This clone was observed a single time. This chain uses TRBV6-6 with TRBJ2-7; 7 nucleotides align to TRBD1. J gave up 4 bases and V 7 bases, and 7 bases lay outside the gene matches. CDR1 and CDR2 from the germline V gene are MNHNY and SVGAGI (reference sequence). This CDR3 has 13 amino acids. The CDR3 DNA is TGTGCCAGCACCCCGACAGGGTGGTACGAGCAGTACTTC. It codes for CASTPTGWYEQYF.

This chain connects TRBV14 to TRBJ2-7; 7 bases match TRBD1. CDR3 length: 14 residues. Trimming cost V 1 base and J 2 bases; bases outside gene matches: 2. From germline, CDR1 is SGHDN and CDR2 FVKESK. The CDR3 protein is CASSQVGQTYEQYF. Written as DNA, the CDR3 is TGTGCCAGCAGCCAAGTGGGACAGACCTACGAGCAGTACTTC.

V and J are TRBV27 and TRBJ1-4; D is possibly TRBD1 (6 bases). The length of the CDR3 is 13 residues. Germline V lookup: CDR1 MNHEY, CDR2 SMNVEV (reference sequence). The V and J ends lost 3 bases and 8 bases respectively, with 10 bases between them. The CDR3 loop reads CASSFQGLEKLFF. The CDR3 DNA sequence: TGTGCCAGCAGTTTCCAGGGGCTCGAAAAACTGTTTTTT.

The chain couples TRBV4-1 to TRBJ2-3; perhaps TRBD2 as D (6 bases). Germline V gives CDR1 MGHRA, CDR2 YSYEKL. Trimming pared 1 base from V and 0 bases from J, leaving 20 bases between. The CDR3 is made up of 19 amino acids. CDR3 region: CASSQVSYSQRVSTDTQYF. The CDR3 nucleotides read TGCGCCAGCAGCCAAGTCTCTTATTCTCAGCGGGTTAGCACAGATACGCAGTATTTT.

This clone was detected only a few times. The chain employs TRBV7-3 and TRBJ2-2, with D possibly TRBD1 on 5 matching bases. Trimming shortened V by 2 bases and J by 1 base, and 8 bases separated the two germline ends. This CDR3 region has 15 residues. CDR1 is SGHTA, CDR2 FQGTGA, per germline. CDR3 DNA sequence: TGTGCCAGCAGCTTACAGCAGGGGAACACCGGGGAGCTGTTTTTT. It yields the protein CASSLQQGNTGELFF.

The chain recombines TRBV28 with TRBJ2-6; 8 nucleotides line up with TRBD1. Germline CDR1 reads MDHEN; CDR2 reads SYDVKM. This CDR3 has 18 residues. With V trimmed by 7 bases and J by 1 base, 12 bases remained unmatched. The CDR3 loop is CASTTPDRAVSGANVLTF. In DNA form, the CDR3 reads TGTGCCAGCACCACACCGGACAGGGCGGTTTCTGGGGCCAACGTCCTGACTTTC.

This sequence joins TRBV7-9 and TRBJ1-6, with D maybe TRBD1 (6 bases). Per germline, CDR1 SEHNR and CDR2 FQNEAQ (reference sequence). The CDR3 contains 18 residues. Trimming removed 10 bases from V and 8 bases from J, with 30 bases in between. CDR3 protein: CANSPEVGRKKGDSPLHF. The CDR3 coding sequence is TGTGCCAACTCCCCGGAGGTCGGCAGGAAGAAGGGGGATTCACCCCTCCACTTT. The full variable domain, its missing parts supplied by reference TRBV7-9 and TRBJ1-6, is DTGVSQNPRHKITKRGQNVTFRCDPISEHNRLYWYRQTLGQGPEFLTYFQNEAQLEKSRLLSDRFSAERPKGSFSTLEIQRTEQGDSAMYLCANSPEVGRKKGDSPLHFGNGTRLTVT.

The chain recombines TRBV6-5 with TRBJ2-2, with 9 bases matching TRBD1. The V gene's germline CDR1 is MNHEY and CDR2 SVGAGI. This CDR3 spans 16 amino acids. The ends lost 4 bases at V and 6 bases at J; junction bases unmatched: 9. CDR3 amino acids: CASSSGQGPPPGELFF. CDR3 DNA sequence: TGTGCCAGCAGTTCCGGACAGGGGCCTCCCCCCGGGGAGCTGTTTTTT.

The chain is built from TRBV18 and TRBJ2-7; possibly TRBD1 for D (7 bases). The CDR3 is made up of 14 amino acids. The V end lost 6 bases, the J end lost 4 bases, and 16 bases lay between the germline ends. Germline lookup yields CDR1 KGHSH and CDR2 LQKENI. CDR3 coding DNA: TGTGCCAGCTCGCCGTCGACAGGGACTTACGAGCAGTACTTC. Its translation: CASSPSTGTYEQYF.

V usage is TRBV5-1 and J usage is TRBJ2-6; 9 positions match TRBD2. The germline CDR1 and CDR2 sequences are SGHRS and YFSETQ. The V and J ends lost 0 bases and 3 bases, in that order; junction bases with no gene match: 1. There are 16 residues in the CDR3. The CDR3 sequence is CASSLGTSDGANVLTF. The CDR3 nucleotides are TGCGCCAGCAGCTTGGGGACTAGCGATGGGGCCAACGTCCTGACTTTC.

J is TRBJ2-7 and V is TRBV18; TRBD1 aligns across 8 bases. Unmatched junction bases numbered 7, after V lost 4 bases and J lost 2 bases. The CDR3 loop spans 15 amino acids. Germline V gene sequence: CDR1 KGHSH, CDR2 LQKENI. CDR3: CASSRDDRGPYEQYF. The CDR3 nucleotides are TGTGCCAGCTCACGCGACGACAGGGGCCCCTACGAGCAGTACTTC.

The J gene is TRBJ1-6, the V gene TRBV28; TRBD1 might be the D (5 bases). The length of the CDR3 is 10 residues. CDR1 MDHEN and CDR2 SYDVKM come from the germline V gene. Trimming removed 11 bases at V and 7 bases at J, with 6 bases between. CDR3 region: CAAGNSPLHF. As DNA, the CDR3 is TGTGCCGCAGGGAATTCACCCCTCCACTTT.